One and the same sample provided the 4 T cell receptor beta chains below, sequenced in a study of T cell repertoires in cytomegalovirus infection. A single record per CDR3 protein comes from TCRdb applying MiXCR to the reads. This table has about half a million distinct CDR3 sequences, more than 30% appearing once. For these receptors, no antigen is known. The sequencing used cultured PBMCs, collected from culture after CMV antigen stimulation. The receptor set was obtained from a human donor in good health (CMV status not recorded). Some clones in this sample may be carry-over from other donors' samples.

V is TRBV7-4 and J is TRBJ1-5; D uncertain. V was cut by 5 bases and J by 3 bases, with 14 bases left in between. This CDR3 has 15 residues. Germline-derived CDR1 and CDR2 are SGHVT and SQSDAQ. Written as DNA, the CDR3 is TGTGCCAGCAGCACGCCCAGAGAATCCAATCAGCCCCAGCATTTT. It translates to CASSTPRESNQPQHF.

The CDR3 protein is CASSPQPSGSTGELFF. The DNA for the CDR3 is TGTGCCAGCAGCCCGCAACCTAGCGGGAGTACCGGGGAGCTGTTTTTT. This chain connects TRBV7-2 to TRBJ2-2; 10 bases are shared with TRBD2. V was clipped by 5 bases and J by 5 bases; unmatched bases: 8. The germline V gene encodes CDR1 SGHTA and CDR2 FQGNSA. The CDR3 runs 16 residues.

This clonotype has ten or more counts. This chain links TRBV7-2 with TRBJ2-1, with a tentative D call TRBD2 (5 bases). Between the trimmed V and J ends, which lost 3 bases and 9 bases, there was a span of 12 bases. From germline, CDR1 is SGHTA and CDR2 FQGNSA. The CDR3 is 13 amino acids. The CDR3 nucleotides are TGTGCCAGCAGCTTTCCCGCGGCGGGTGAGCAGTTCTTC. Its protein product is CASSFPAAGEQFF.

This chain joins TRBV15 and TRBJ1-3; D ambiguous. The V and J ends lost 2 bases and 2 bases respectively, with 10 bases between them. The germline V gene encodes CDR1 LNHNV and CDR2 YYDKDF (reference sequence). The CDR3 has 15 residues. The CDR3 loop reads CATSRSTGAGNTIYF. The CDR3 DNA reads as TGTGCCACCAGCAGATCAACCGGGGCTGGAAACACCATATATTTT.